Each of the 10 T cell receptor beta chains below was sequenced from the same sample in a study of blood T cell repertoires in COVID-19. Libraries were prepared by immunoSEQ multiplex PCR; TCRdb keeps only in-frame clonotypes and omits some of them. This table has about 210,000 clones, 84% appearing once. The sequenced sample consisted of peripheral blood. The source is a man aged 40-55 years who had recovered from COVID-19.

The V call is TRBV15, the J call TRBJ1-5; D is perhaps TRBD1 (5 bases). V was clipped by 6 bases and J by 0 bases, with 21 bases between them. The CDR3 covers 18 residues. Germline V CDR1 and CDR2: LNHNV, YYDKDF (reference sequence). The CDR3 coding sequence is TGTGCCACCAGTACACGACAGTCTACCTACTATAGCAATCAGCCCCAGCATTTT. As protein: CATSTRQSTYYSNQPQHF.

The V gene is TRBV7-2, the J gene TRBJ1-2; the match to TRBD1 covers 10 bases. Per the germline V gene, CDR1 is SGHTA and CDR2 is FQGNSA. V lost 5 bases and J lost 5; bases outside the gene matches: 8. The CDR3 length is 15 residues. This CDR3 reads CASSTGTGAWYGYTF. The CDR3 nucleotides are TGTGCCAGCAGCACCGGGACAGGGGCGTGGTATGGCTACACCTTC.

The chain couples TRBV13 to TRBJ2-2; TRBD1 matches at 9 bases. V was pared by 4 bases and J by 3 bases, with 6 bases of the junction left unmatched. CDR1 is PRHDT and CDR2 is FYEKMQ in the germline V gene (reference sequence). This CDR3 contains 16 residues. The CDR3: CASSSPRTGDTGELFF. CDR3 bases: TGTGCCAGCAGCTCCCCCCGGACAGGGGACACCGGGGAGCTGTTTTTT.

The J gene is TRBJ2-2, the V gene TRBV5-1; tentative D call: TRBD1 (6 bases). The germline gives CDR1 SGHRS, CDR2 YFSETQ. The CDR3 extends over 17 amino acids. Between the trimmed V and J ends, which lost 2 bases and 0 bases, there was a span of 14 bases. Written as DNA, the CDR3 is TGCGCCAGCAGCTTAGTGGTAGGGGGAACGAACACCGGGGAGCTGTTTTTT. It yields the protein CASSLVVGGTNTGELFF.

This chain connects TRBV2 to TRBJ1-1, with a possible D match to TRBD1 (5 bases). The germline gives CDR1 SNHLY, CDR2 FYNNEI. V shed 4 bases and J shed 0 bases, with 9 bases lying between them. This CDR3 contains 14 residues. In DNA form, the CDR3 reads TGTGCCAGCAGTGGACAGAACCTGAACACTGAAGCTTTCTTT. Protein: CASSGQNLNTEAFF.

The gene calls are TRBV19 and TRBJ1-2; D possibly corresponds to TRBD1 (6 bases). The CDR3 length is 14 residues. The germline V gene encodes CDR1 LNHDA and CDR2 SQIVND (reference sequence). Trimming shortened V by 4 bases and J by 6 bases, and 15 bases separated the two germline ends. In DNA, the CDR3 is TGTGCCAGTAGTACCCGAACAGGGTTGAATGGCTACACCTTC. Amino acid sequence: CASSTRTGLNGYTF.

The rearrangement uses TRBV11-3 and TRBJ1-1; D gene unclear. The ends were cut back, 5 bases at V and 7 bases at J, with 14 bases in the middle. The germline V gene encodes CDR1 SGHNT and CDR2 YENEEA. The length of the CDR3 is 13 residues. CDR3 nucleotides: TGTGCCAGCAGCGCCTCACGGGAAGGTGAAGCTTTCTTT. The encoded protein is CASSASREGEAFF.

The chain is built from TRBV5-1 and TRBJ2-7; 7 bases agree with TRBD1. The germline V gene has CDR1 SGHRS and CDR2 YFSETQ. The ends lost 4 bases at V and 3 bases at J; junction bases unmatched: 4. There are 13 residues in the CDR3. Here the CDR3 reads CASSPQGVYEQYF. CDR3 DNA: TGCGCCAGCAGCCCCCAGGGGGTCTACGAGCAGTACTTC.

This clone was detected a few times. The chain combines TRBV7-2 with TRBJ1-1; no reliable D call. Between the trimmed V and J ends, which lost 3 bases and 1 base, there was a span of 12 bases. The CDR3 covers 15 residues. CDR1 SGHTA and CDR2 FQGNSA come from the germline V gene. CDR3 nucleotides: TGTGCCAGCAGCTTTAGCCGTCGCAGGAACACTGAAGCTTTCTTT. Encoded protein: CASSFSRRRNTEAFF.

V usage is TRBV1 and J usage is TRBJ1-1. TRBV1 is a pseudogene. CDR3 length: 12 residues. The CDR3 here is CTTQGGDTEAFF. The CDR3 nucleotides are TGCACCACTCAGGGAGGTGACACTGAAGCTTTCTTT.